These 24 T cell receptor beta chains share one sample of origin, sequenced in a study of liver allograft versus peripheral blood T cells. At the level of the study: Comparisons were made between T cell receptor repertoires found in transplanted livers and those circulating in recipients' peripheral blood.

One entry per CDR3 protein results from TCRdb running MiXCR on the reads. The profile shows approximately 15,000 distinct CDR3 sequences, 20% to 25% of them singletons. The receptors shown here come from a human patient who had a liver transplant. Among the T cells, some may be from the graft donor.

The rearrangement links TRBV5-6 to TRBJ2-7; 9 bases map to TRBD2. CDR1 and CDR2 from the germline V gene are SGHDT and YYEEEE. The CDR3 has 15 residues. J gave up 3 bases and V 4 bases, and 8 bases lay outside the gene matches. The CDR3 loop is CASSLLQAGGYEQYF. The CDR3 region has the DNA TGTGCCAGCAGCCTACTTCAAGCGGGGGGCTACGAGCAGTACTTC.

This clonotype has a handful of counts. The J gene is TRBJ1-4, the V gene TRBV6-1, with D unclear. V lost 3 bases, J lost 7 bases, and 15 bases lay in between. CDR3 length equals 15 residues. The germline V gene encodes CDR1 MNHNS and CDR2 SASEGT. For the CDR3, the DNA is TGTGCCAGCAGTGAGGGCCGGGATCCGGGTGAAAAACTGTTTTTT. This sequence encodes CASSEGRDPGEKLFF.

CDR3: CSAREGSSGKETQYF. As DNA, the CDR3 is TGCAGTGCTAGAGAAGGGTCTAGCGGAAAAGAGACCCAGTACTTC. The chain has TRBV20-1 and TRBJ2-5, with 7 positions matching TRBD2. The CDR3 sequence is 15 residues long. In germline, CDR1 is DFQATT, CDR2 SNEGSKA (reference sequence). Trimming removed 0 bases from V and 3 bases from J; junction bases left unmatched: 7.

This clonotype was detected ten times or more. V gene TRBV29-1 combines with J gene TRBJ1-2; the D is unclear. Germline V CDR1 and CDR2: SQVTM, ANQGSEA. Trimming stripped 4 bases from V and 3 bases from J, with 12 bases between. The CDR3 is made up of 13 amino acids. The CDR3 DNA reads TGCAGCGTTGTTCGGGGATCGGACTATGGCTACACCTTC. Its translation is CSVVRGSDYGYTF.

The chain links TRBV28 to TRBJ1-5; TRBD1 matches 10 bases. J was trimmed by 4 bases and V by 7 bases; bases with no gene match: 19. Germline loops: CDR1 MDHEN, CDR2 SYDVKM. CDR3 size: 19 residues. The CDR3 DNA sequence: TGTGCCAGCAAATTCGATCAGAGGGGGCGACAGGGGGCGAATCAGCCCCAGCATTTT. Its translation: CASKFDQRGRQGANQPQHF.

Ten or more counts support this clonotype. The chain recombines TRBV10-3 with TRBJ2-3, with TRBD2 matching over 15 bases. The CDR3 length is 20 residues. The germline V gene encodes CDR1 ENHRY and CDR2 SYGVKD. J was trimmed by 3 bases and V by 4 bases; bases with no gene match: 14. The CDR3 region is CAISVGLAGGREVETDTQYF. DNA of the CDR3: TGTGCCATCAGTGTAGGACTAGCGGGAGGGCGAGAGGTCGAAACAGATACGCAGTATTTT.

In this sample, this clonotype turned up once. The chain recombines TRBV6-5 with TRBJ1-2; tentatively, D is TRBD1 (5 bases). Trimming took off 5 bases at V and 6 bases at J, with 16 bases between the two ends. Germline CDR1 MNHEY, CDR2 SVGAGI. CDR3 size: 14 residues. The CDR3 region is CASSEEGARDGYTF. Written as DNA, the CDR3 is TGTGCCAGCAGTGAAGAAGGGGCGCGGGATGGCTACACCTTC.

This clonotype counts as medium-sized. The gene calls are TRBV7-2 and TRBJ2-2; D uncertain. Trimming pared 4 bases from V and 4 bases from J, leaving 7 bases between. Germline V gives CDR1 SGHTA, CDR2 FQGNSA. CDR3 length equals 13 residues. The CDR3 sequence is CASSYRSTGELFF. The CDR3 coding sequence is TGTGCCAGCAGCTACAGAAGCACCGGGGAGCTGTTTTTT.

A word on this clonotype: A read error is possible here, since a much larger clone lies one base away. The chain joins TRBV10-3 to TRBJ1-6; 9 bases agree with TRBD1. There are 14 residues in the CDR3. CDR1 and CDR2 from the germline V gene are ENHRY and SYGVKD. The J segment lost 7 bases and the V segment lost 4 bases, leaving 2 bases of the junction unmatched. In DNA form, the CDR3 reads TGTGCCATCAGTGGGGGGACAGGGAATTCACCCCTCCACTTT. Its protein product is CAISGGTGNSPLHF.

In its sample, this clonotype was seen many times. The chain couples TRBV29-1 to TRBJ2-7, with D possibly TRBD1 on 5 matching bases. V was cut by 2 bases and J by 0 bases, with 20 bases left in between. Germline V CDR1 and CDR2: SQVTM, ANQGSEA. This CDR3 spans 17 amino acids. The CDR3 here is CSVESRPSRGSSYEQYF. CDR3 nucleotide sequence: TGCAGCGTTGAATCCCGACCCTCTAGGGGTAGCTCCTACGAGCAGTACTTC.

This clonotype was seen repeatedly, ten times or more. The chain links TRBV6-1 to TRBJ2-6; D call uncertain. Germline-derived CDR1 and CDR2 are MNHNS and SASEGT. V was cut by 4 bases and J by 0 bases, with 7 bases left in between. The CDR3 extends over 15 amino acids. This chain's CDR3 is CASSVATSGANVLTF. In nucleotides, the CDR3 is TGTGCCAGCAGTGTAGCCACCTCTGGGGCCAACGTCCTGACTTTC.

The chain has TRBV12-3 or TRBV12-4 and TRBJ1-5; no definite D call. Trimming pared 3 bases from V and 6 bases from J, leaving 12 bases between. The CDR3 has 14 amino acids. As DNA, the CDR3 is TGTGCCAGCAGTTTTTCCCAGCCAGGTCAGCCCCAGCATTTT. Amino acids: CASSFSQPGQPQHF.

In its sample, this clonotype was seen a few times. This sequence joins TRBV12-3 or TRBV12-4 and TRBJ2-1; 8 positions agree with TRBD2. The CDR3 has 15 residues. V shed 4 bases and J 7 bases; nucleotides not matched to a gene: 9. The CDR3 DNA reads TGTGCCAGCAGTTCCGGGACTAGTCGTTGGAATGAGCAGTTCTTC. Residues: CASSSGTSRWNEQFF.

This clonotype was counted many times. V usage is TRBV7-2 and J usage is TRBJ1-1; TRBD1 agrees at 9 bases. CDR1 SGHTA and CDR2 FQGNSA come from the germline V gene. The CDR3 has 15 residues. V shed 5 bases, J shed 1 base, and the junction held 5 bases outside the gene matches. CDR3 protein: CASSLQTGGNTEAFF. Written as DNA, the CDR3 is TGTGCCAGCAGCCTCCAGACAGGGGGGAACACTGAAGCTTTCTTT.

As concerns this clonotype: A read error is possible here, since a much larger clone lies one base away. No conserved phenylalanine or tryptophan ends this CDR3, so it is likely a read error. The genes are TRBV7-2 and TRBJ2-3; TRBD2 matches 9 bases. Looked up from germline, CDR1 is SGHTA and CDR2 is FQGNSA. The CDR3 sequence is 17 residues long. J lost 4 bases, V lost 4 bases, and 12 bases had no gene match. The CDR3 bases are TGTGCCAGCAGCTCTCGGAGGCTAGCGGGGAGTTCAGATACGCAGTATTTA. This gives the protein CASSSRRLAGSSDTQYL.

The CDR3: CASSPDSNYGYTF. DNA of the CDR3: TGTGCCAGCAGCCCGGACAGCAACTATGGCTACACCTTC. The chain joins TRBV5-4 to TRBJ1-2; D might be TRBD1 (6 bases). In germline, CDR1 is SGHNT, CDR2 YYREEE (reference sequence). The CDR3 is 13 amino acids. Trimming removed 4 bases at V and 2 bases at J, with 9 bases between.

This clonotype was seen a few times. V usage is TRBV30 and J usage is TRBJ2-5; 9 bases match TRBD2. The CDR3 spans 14 residues. Germline CDR1 is GTSNPN and CDR2 is SVGIG (reference sequence). Trimming at V came to 8 bases and at J to 1 base, leaving 8 bases not matched to a gene. In DNA, the CDR3 is TGTGCCGGCGGGAGCGGGGGGACCCAAGAGACCCAGTACTTC. It encodes CAGGSGGTQETQYF.

The J gene is TRBJ2-1, the V gene TRBV14; D is unclear. Per the germline V gene, CDR1 is SGHDN and CDR2 is FVKESK. V was cut by 4 bases and J by 7 bases, with 11 bases left in between. This CDR3 region has 13 residues. CDR3 region: CASSLLMGNEQFF. In DNA form, the CDR3 reads TGTGCCAGCAGCCTCCTGATGGGGAATGAGCAGTTCTTC.

Judged by abundance, this clonotype is medium-sized. The rearrangement uses TRBV15 and TRBJ2-5, with 8 bases that match TRBD1. The CDR3 consists of 15 residues. CDR1 and CDR2 (germline): LNHNV, YYDKDF (reference sequence). Trimming removed 0 bases from V and 6 bases from J; junction bases left unmatched: 6. Written as DNA, the CDR3 is TGTGCCACCAGCAGAGATCAATACAGGGGGAAGACCCAGTACTTC. The encoded protein is CATSRDQYRGKTQYF.

This clonotype was counted only a few times. The chain recombines TRBV6-5 with TRBJ1-4; no clear D gene. There are 13 residues in the CDR3. The V gene's germline CDR1 is MNHEY and CDR2 SVGAGI. With 2 bases removed from V and 5 bases from J, the gap between germline ends came to 6 bases. CDR3 loop: CASSYGGNEKLFF. CDR3 bases: TGTGCCAGCAGTTACGGCGGGAATGAAAAACTGTTTTTT.

The J gene is TRBJ1-6, the V gene TRBV12-3 or TRBV12-4; unclear D gene. The CDR3 loop spans 14 amino acids. The V end was cut by 7 bases, the J end by 5 bases, with 12 bases between. The CDR3 protein is CASTRRLNNSPLHF. The CDR3 nucleotides are TGTGCCAGCACCCGCCGCCTCAATAATTCACCCCTCCACTTT.

This clonotype showed up just a few times. The chain recombines TRBV19 with TRBJ2-5; possibly TRBD2 for D (6 bases). The CDR3 extends over 13 amino acids. Germline assignment: CDR1 LNHDA and CDR2 SQIVND (reference sequence). With 6 bases removed from V and 5 bases from J, the gap between germline ends came to 13 bases. The DNA for the CDR3 is TGTGCCAGTAGCTCAGGGAGGTGGGAGACCCAGTACTTC. Its protein is CASSSGRWETQYF.

The chain links TRBV11-2 to TRBJ2-3; TRBD2 matches 15 bases. This CDR3 spans 15 amino acids. Germline CDR1 and CDR2: SGHAT and FQNNGV. J was trimmed by 9 bases and V by 3 bases; bases with no gene match: 4. In DNA, the CDR3 is TGTGCCAGCAGCTTGGGACTAGCGGGGGGAGGGACGCAGTATTTT. Translated: CASSLGLAGGGTQYF.

This chain connects TRBV6-5 to TRBJ1-4; D not resolved. Germline CDR1 is MNHEY and CDR2 is SVGAGI. The CDR3 has 13 residues. Trimming stripped 5 bases from V and 12 bases from J, with 16 bases between. In DNA form, the CDR3 reads TGTGCCAGCAGTGGCCCCCCCCCCCAGCAACTGTTTTTT. It codes for CASSGPPPQQLFF.